Described below is a single T cell receptor (beta chain) sequence and its context. Its recognized antigen is unknown. Within one base of it there is no much larger clone, and no base qualities were kept. This entry comes from a study of OX40 agonist ivuxolimab in advanced cancers. Notes on the research overall: Ivuxolimab was a fully human IgG2 agonistic monoclonal antibody targeting the costimulatory receptor OX40 (CD134). Intravenous ivuxolimab was administered to patients every 2 weeks at six dose levels: 0.01, 0.1, 0.3, 1.5, 3 and 10 mg/kg. Of the approximately 50 patients in dose escalation, some 19 had hepatocellular carcinoma, about 15 had melanoma, 9 had renal cell carcinoma and 9 had head and neck cancer. In the dose-escalation cohort, around four fifths of patients were male, and the mean age was around 60 years with a range of roughly 23 to 79. Prior anti-PD-1, anti-PD-L1 or anti-CTLA-4 therapy was permitted, and 40% of dose-escalation patients had received checkpoint inhibitors. Partial responses occurred in three dose-escalation patients, of whom one had hepatocellular carcinoma and two had cutaneous melanoma. The purpose of peripheral TCRbeta sequencing was to test whether ivuxolimab changed TCR sequence diversity and led to clonal T-cell expansion. The monotherapy dose-escalation portion (N ≈ 52 patients) of the phase I ivuxolimab trial is reported in the paper.

As encoded in the germline V gene, CDR1 is SNHLY while CDR2 is FYNNEI. The trim is 6 bases for V and 1 base for J, with a gap of 12 bases between the germline ends. Measured from the cysteine to the phenylalanine, the CDR3 is 14 residues long. The kept DNA is CDR3 alone, 42 bases in frame from the first base. Patients with autoimmune disease history or receiving systemic immunosuppression were excluded from the trial. Peripheral blood for TCR sequencing was collected from all dose cohorts at baseline, on cycle 4 day 1, and on cycle 7 day 1. Samples came from an open-label, multicenter, first-in-human phase I dose-escalation trial of ivuxolimab. Adults with locally advanced or metastatic melanoma, renal cell carcinoma, hepatocellular carcinoma or head and neck squamous cell carcinoma were enrolled in the trial. Before TCR sequencing, CD4+ and CD8+ T cells were separately sorted from peripheral blood.

For sequencing of the TCRbeta CDR3 region, genomic DNA was extracted from the sorted cells. TCRbeta CDR3 regions were sequenced using the immunoSEQ Assay. The table was pulled from immuneACCESS by TCRdb, which kept in-frame rearrangements only. Such tables lose some clones; where checked, under half of the loss comes from unresolved V genes, and the rest has no known cause. Within this sample are roughly 48,000 clones, with 80% to 90% of them counted one time only. The ten largest clones take up 2% to 2.5% of the sample. What the research found in general, with its limitations: Which antigens the clonally expanded peripheral T cells were specific for was not determined. At doses of 0.1 to 3.0 mg/kg, clonal expansion of both CD4+ and CD8+ blood T cells was observed from baseline to week 6. In partial responders in the 0.1-3.0 mg/kg groups, normalized peripheral clonal expansion was found to be among the lowest, especially among CD8+ T cells. Low levels of normalized T-cell clonal expansion were also seen in some patients who did not respond. After ivuxolimab, more expanded clones were found on average in CD8+ T cells than in CD4+ T cells.

Sequenced material: CD4+ or CD8+ T cells sorted from blood, taken in a trial of the OX40 agonist ivuxolimab. The receptor was derived from an adult with an advanced solid tumor such as melanoma, head and neck, liver or kidney cancer. The chain was built from TRBV2 and TRBJ1-1; too little of a D gene remains to name it. DNA sequence: TGTGCCAGCAGGGAGAAGGGAGGGAACACTGAAGCTTTCTTT. It specifies CASREKGGNTEAFF.